One sample yielded the 20 T cell receptor beta chains listed below, sequenced in a study of shared clonotypes between healthy human individuals. Using immunoSEQ multiplex PCR, the repertoire was profiled, and TCRdb retains in-frame clones only, with some absent. The sample lists roughly 2.2 million clones, roughly 92% occurring once. The sequenced sample consisted of naive CD4+ T cells from PBMCs. As for subset: CD45RA+ positively selected. The source is a man aged 18 to 30 in good health. Some clones in this sample may be carry-over from other donors' samples.

This chain connects TRBV5-8 to TRBJ1-5; a possible D gene is TRBD1 (5 bases). With 0 bases removed from V and 4 bases from J, the gap between germline ends came to 8 bases. Germline CDR1 SGHTS, CDR2 YDEGEE. This CDR3 region has 14 residues. DNA of the CDR3: TGTGCCAGCAGCTTGGTTGGACAAAATCAGCCCCAGCATTTT. Translated: CASSLVGQNQPQHF.

Notes on this clone: The sample carries other DNA sequences with the same CDR3. V is TRBV19 and J is TRBJ2-7; 9 nucleotides agree with TRBD1. Germline lookup yields CDR1 LNHDA and CDR2 SQIVND (reference sequence). The junction had 3 bases not matched to a gene; V was cut back by 3 bases and J by 3 bases. CDR3 length equals 14 residues. CDR3 nucleotide sequence: TGTGCCAGTAGTATGGGACAGGGTGGCTACGAGCAGTACTTC. Protein product: CASSMGQGGYEQYF.

The CDR3 region is CASSEVVSEYGYTF. For the CDR3, the DNA is TGTGCCAGCAGTGAGGTGGTTTCGGAGTATGGCTACACCTTC. The chain employs TRBV2 and TRBJ1-2; no definite D call. Trimming shortened V by 3 bases and J by 5 bases, and 13 bases separated the two germline ends. Per the germline V gene, CDR1 is SNHLY and CDR2 is FYNNEI. The CDR3 consists of 14 residues.

The chain links TRBV5-4 to TRBJ2-7, with D hard to call. CDR3 size: 12 residues. Trimming shortened V by 2 bases and J by 6 bases, and 9 bases separated the two germline ends. The germline V gene has CDR1 SGHNT and CDR2 YYREEE (reference sequence). This CDR3 reads CASSLRWGEQYF. In DNA, the CDR3 is TGTGCCAGCAGCTTACGTTGGGGCGAGCAGTACTTC.

The rearrangement uses TRBV25-1 and TRBJ2-3; 8 bases are a match to TRBD2. There are 17 residues in the CDR3. V was pared by 10 bases and J by 2 bases, with 17 bases of the junction left unmatched. Germline V CDR1 and CDR2: MGHDK, SYGVNS. CDR3 nucleotide sequence: TGTGCCACCGGCGGGGGGCCCTTCACCTCCCTCACAGATACGCAGTATTTT. Its translation is CATGGGPFTSLTDTQYF.

The chain uses TRBV5-1 and TRBJ2-2; the D is unclear. Per germline, CDR1 SGHRS and CDR2 YFSETQ. The germline V and J ends were trimmed by 0 bases and 3 bases, with 3 bases remaining between them. The CDR3 is made up of 13 amino acids. The CDR3 region has the DNA TGCGCCAGCAGCTTGGGTCACACCGGGGAGCTGTTTTTT. Its protein product is CASSLGHTGELFF.

V and J are TRBV7-3 and TRBJ2-3, with 12 bases that match TRBD2. The V gene end was trimmed by 5 bases and the J gene end by 2 bases; junction bases not matched to a gene: 11. In germline, CDR1 is SGHTA, CDR2 FQGTGA. This CDR3 has 18 amino acids. CDR3 in amino acids: CASSLQRLAGASTDTQYF. The CDR3 bases are TGTGCCAGCAGCCTTCAGCGACTAGCGGGAGCTTCCACAGATACGCAGTATTTT. The variable domain in full, with the rest retrieved from reference TRBV7-3 and TRBJ2-3, is GAGVSQTPSNKVTEKGKYVELRCDPISGHTALYWYRQSLGQGPEFLIYFQGTGAADDSGLPNDRFFAVRPEGSVSTLKIQRTERGDSAVYLCASSLQRLAGASTDTQYFGPGTRLTVL.

The V call is TRBV28, the J call TRBJ2-1, with 7 bases fitting TRBD1. The V gene's germline CDR1 is MDHEN and CDR2 SYDVKM. The trim removed 3 bases at V and 11 bases at J, leaving 4 bases unmatched. The CDR3 loop spans 12 amino acids. The DNA for the CDR3 is TGTGCCAGCAGTTTCCTACAGGGGAAGCAGTTCTTC. Translation: CASSFLQGKQFF.

This chain uses TRBV2 with TRBJ2-2, with TRBD2 matching over 11 bases. V gave up 4 bases and J gave up 7 bases; unmatched junction bases: 8. There are 16 residues in the CDR3. Germline V gives CDR1 SNHLY, CDR2 FYNNEI. DNA of the CDR3: TGTGCCAGCAGTGTTAACCTAGCGGGAGGTGGCGGGGAGCTGTTTTTT. Translated: CASSVNLAGGGGELFF.

The J gene is TRBJ2-5, the V gene TRBV7-9; 9 bases are a match to TRBD1. Germline V gene sequence: CDR1 SEHNR, CDR2 FQNEAQ (reference sequence). After removal of 2 bases from V and 5 bases from J, the junction contained 9 bases not matched to a gene. The CDR3 has 16 residues. The CDR3 nucleotides read TGTGCCAGCAGCTTATTTGGGACAGGGAAGTCCGAGACCCAGTACTTC. Residues: CASSLFGTGKSETQYF. Full variable domain (remainder filled in from reference TRBV7-9 and TRBJ2-5): DTGVSQNPRHKITKRGQNVTFRCDPISEHNRLYWYRQTLGQGPEFLTYFQNEAQLEKSRLLSDRFSAERPKGSFSTLEIQRTEQGDSAMYLCASSLFGTGKSETQYFGPGTRLLVL.

The table lists this clone with a few counts. This chain connects TRBV2 to TRBJ1-1; D is unclear. V lost 7 bases and J 4 bases, leaving 16 bases between the germline ends. Germline V gene lookup returns CDR1 SNHLY and CDR2 FYNNEI. The CDR3 has 14 amino acids. For the CDR3, the DNA is TGTGCCAGCATCCAGTTGGGCGGGAGCACTGAAGCTTTCTTT. It specifies CASIQLGGSTEAFF. The whole variable domain, remainder taken from reference TRBV2 and TRBJ1-1, is EPEVTQTPSHQVTQMGQEVILRCVPISNHLYFYWYRQILGQKVEFLVSFYNNEISEKSEIFDDQFSVERPDGSNFTLKIRSTKLEDSAMYFCASIQLGGSTEAFFGQGTRLTVV.

The chain employs TRBV5-1 and TRBJ1-1, with a possible D match to TRBD1 (5 bases). V was cut by 4 bases and J by 4 bases, with 11 bases left in between. Germline V gives CDR1 SGHRS, CDR2 YFSETQ. The CDR3 totals 13 residues. CDR3 amino acids: CASSNQGGTEAFF. The CDR3 DNA follows: TGCGCCAGCAGCAACCAGGGAGGCACTGAAGCTTTCTTT.

The chain combines TRBV7-2 with TRBJ2-3; D not certain. V was shortened by 1 base and J by 0 bases, with 14 bases between the two germline ends. Germline CDR1 SGHTA, CDR2 FQGNSA. This CDR3 spans 17 amino acids. The CDR3 DNA reads as TGTGCCAGCAGCTTAGTAACGAAACCTATGAGCACAGATACGCAGTATTTT. Translation: CASSLVTKPMSTDTQYF.

The chain is built from TRBV4-1 and TRBJ1-1; D not certain. CDR1 and CDR2 (germline): MGHRA, YSYEKL. V gave up 2 bases and J gave up 5 bases, with 18 bases separating them. The CDR3 spans 16 residues. The CDR3 DNA follows: TGCGCCAGCAGCCAACGCATCGGGGAGGGTAAAACTGAAGCTTTCTTT. Translating it yields CASSQRIGEGKTEAFF.

This chain joins TRBV11-2 and TRBJ2-5; maybe TRBD2 (5 bases). This CDR3 region has 14 residues. Germline CDR1 SGHAT, CDR2 FQNNGV. V lost 3 bases and J lost 5, with 13 bases in between. The CDR3 region has the DNA TGTGCCAGCAGCTTTCCTGCGGGCTGGGAGACCCAGTACTTC. It yields the protein CASSFPAGWETQYF.

Remarks on this clone: Other DNA sequences from this sample encode an identical CDR3 as well. The rearrangement uses TRBV7-2 and TRBJ1-1; D uncertain. The CDR3 is made up of 15 amino acids. Deletions cut 4 bases from V and 5 bases from J, with 17 bases between. The germline V gene has CDR1 SGHTA and CDR2 FQGNSA. CDR3 sequence (DNA): TGTGCCAGCAGCTCACGACAAGGGTGGGGAACTGAAGCTTTCTTT. Its translation: CASSSRQGWGTEAFF.

This sequence joins TRBV5-1 and TRBJ2-3; the match to TRBD2 covers 10 bases. V was clipped by 4 bases and J by 1 base; unmatched bases: 3. Looked up from germline, CDR1 is SGHRS and CDR2 is YFSETQ. The CDR3 sequence is 15 residues long. The CDR3 is CASSQREGRTDTQYF. As DNA, the CDR3 is TGCGCCAGCAGCCAGCGGGAGGGCCGCACAGATACGCAGTATTTT.

The rearrangement links TRBV6-5 to TRBJ1-1; 7 nucleotides line up with TRBD1. J gave up 0 bases and V 6 bases, and 4 bases lay outside the gene matches. The CDR3 consists of 14 residues. From germline, CDR1 is MNHEY and CDR2 SVGAGI. Here the CDR3 DNA reads TGTGCCAGCAGACGGACAGGCTTGAACACTGAAGCTTTCTTT. Its protein is CASRRTGLNTEAFF.

This chain uses TRBV7-9 with TRBJ2-5, with D perhaps assigned TRBD1 or TRBD2 (5 bases each). Germline V gives CDR1 SEHNR, CDR2 FQNEAQ (reference sequence). The CDR3 runs 11 residues. The germline V and J ends were trimmed by 10 bases and 5 bases, with 11 bases remaining between them. The CDR3 bases are TGTGCCATTCCCTGGGGGGAGACCCAGTACTTC. Protein: CAIPWGETQYF.

This sequence joins TRBV25-1 and TRBJ1-1; D is undetermined. Germline V CDR1 and CDR2: MGHDK, SYGVNS. This CDR3 has 15 amino acids. The V and J ends lost 2 bases and 2 bases respectively, with 12 bases between them. The CDR3 reads CASSENYGVNTEAFF. The CDR3 DNA reads TGTGCCAGCAGTGAAAATTATGGGGTAAACACTGAAGCTTTCTTT.